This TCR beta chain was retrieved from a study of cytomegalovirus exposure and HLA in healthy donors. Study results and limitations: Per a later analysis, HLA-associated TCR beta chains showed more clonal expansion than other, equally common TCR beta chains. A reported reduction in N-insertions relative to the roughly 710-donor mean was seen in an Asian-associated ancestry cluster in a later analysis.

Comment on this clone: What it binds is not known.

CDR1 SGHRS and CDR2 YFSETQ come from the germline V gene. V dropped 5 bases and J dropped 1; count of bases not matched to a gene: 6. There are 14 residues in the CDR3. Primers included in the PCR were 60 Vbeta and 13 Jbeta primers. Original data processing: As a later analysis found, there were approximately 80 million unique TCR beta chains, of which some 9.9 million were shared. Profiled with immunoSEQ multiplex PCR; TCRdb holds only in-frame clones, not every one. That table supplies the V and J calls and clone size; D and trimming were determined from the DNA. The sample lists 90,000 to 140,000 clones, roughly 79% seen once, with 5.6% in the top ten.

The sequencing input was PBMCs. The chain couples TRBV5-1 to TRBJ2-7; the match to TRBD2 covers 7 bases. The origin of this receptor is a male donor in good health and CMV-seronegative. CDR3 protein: CASSSQGGSYEQYF. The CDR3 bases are TGCGCCAGCAGTTCCCAGGGAGGGTCCTACGAGCAGTACTTC. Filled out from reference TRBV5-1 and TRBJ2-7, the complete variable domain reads KAGVTQTPRYLIKTRGQQVTLSCSPISGHRSVSWYQQTPGQGLQFLFEYFSETQRNKGNFPGRFSGRQFSNSRSEMNVSTLELGDSALYLCASSSQGGSYEQYFGPGTRLTVT.